This T cell receptor beta chain appears in the sequencing data of a study of resident and recirculating memory T cells in vitiligo. Profiling relied on immunoSEQ multiplex PCR, and the TCRdb table lists in-frame clones only, not all of them. The sample includes around 70,000 clones, approximately 89% seen only once; the top ten take 4.9%. Broader study findings: Clonality differed among vitiligo lesions, with no unique dominant clone.

This CDR3 is built from 19 residues. V was clipped by 1 base and J by 0 bases, with 18 bases between them. Looked up from germline, CDR1 is LGHNA and CDR2 is YSLEER. A word on this clone: Antigen specificity is unknown.

This receptor was obtained from a male donor with vitiligo. The sample taken for sequencing was blood. V usage is TRBV4-3 and J usage is TRBJ1-4; D gene ambiguous. CDR3 nucleotide sequence: TGCGCCAGCAGCCAAGTAGTGAGGGCCCGGTACTCAACTAATGAAAAACTGTTTTTT. It encodes CASSQVVRARYSTNEKLFF.